The rows below give T cell receptor beta chains drawn from one sample of a study of PD-1 blockade in classical Hodgkin lymphoma. Generated by immunoSEQ multiplex PCR, the TCRdb table keeps only in-frame clones and is missing some. Of roughly 70,000 clones in the sample, 60% to 80% are singletons; the top ten hold 9% to 10%. The specimen comprised peripheral blood mononuclear cells (PBMCs), sampled before the second cycle of nivolumab. The receptors come from a human donor with classical Hodgkin lymphoma. CDR3s include the opening cysteine and the closing phenylalanine or tryptophan.

v_gene: TRBV5-1; j_gene: TRBJ2-7; CDR3aa: CASSPGLAGAYEQYF
v_gene: TRBV9; j_gene: TRBJ1-2; CDR3aa: CASSVDVRPVYGYTF
v_gene: TRBV6-6; j_gene: TRBJ1-4; CDR3aa: CASRTTGAPNEKLFF
v_gene: TRBV19; j_gene: TRBJ1-5; CDR3aa: CASWDRENQPQHF
v_gene: TRBV5-6; j_gene: TRBJ1-5; CDR3aa: CASSRDGGKLAQHF
v_gene: TRBV2; j_gene: TRBJ1-5; CDR3aa: CASKGQVGQPQHF
v_gene: TRBV7-6; j_gene: TRBJ1-1; CDR3aa: CASSSFEHTEAFF
v_gene: TRBV4-1; j_gene: TRBJ2-3; CDR3aa: CASSYAAGRTRTDTQYF
v_gene: TRBV29-1; j_gene: TRBJ2-1; CDR3aa: CSVEPQGTPYNEQFF
v_gene: TRBV12-5; j_gene: TRBJ2-1; CDR3aa: CASGFFGAINEQFF
v_gene: TRBV11-2; j_gene: -; CDR3aa: CASSLAGGPWNEQYF
v_gene: TRBV5-6; j_gene: TRBJ2-1; CDR3aa: CASSSQRSGGGNEQFF
v_gene: TRBV27; j_gene: TRBJ2-3; CDR3aa: CASSSYPGPSTDTQYF
v_gene: TRBV5-1; j_gene: TRBJ2-5; CDR3aa: CASSLTGRETQYF
v_gene: TRBV7-9; j_gene: TRBJ2-7; CDR3aa: CASSLVSGGNNEQYF
v_gene: TRBV19; j_gene: TRBJ1-6; CDR3aa: CASSIQGESPLHF
v_gene: TRBV11-2; j_gene: TRBJ1-1; CDR3aa: CASSLGGAMNTEAFF
v_gene: TRBV9; j_gene: TRBJ2-7; CDR3aa: CASSVGEDYEQYF
v_gene: TRBV9; j_gene: TRBJ2-2; CDR3aa: CASSVGNYPTGELFF
v_gene: TRBV21-1; j_gene: TRBJ1-5; CDR3aa: CASSNRVAVYNQPQHF
v_gene: TRBV7-6; j_gene: TRBJ2-1; CDR3aa: CASSLLLASGSSYNEQFF
v_gene: TRBV27; j_gene: TRBJ2-7; CDR3aa: CASKRSNPTRQYF
v_gene: TRBV7-9; j_gene: TRBJ2-1; CDR3aa: CASSLLAGGSYNEQFF
v_gene: TRBV11-2; j_gene: TRBJ2-5; CDR3aa: CASSPVATQETQYF
v_gene: TRBV6-5; j_gene: TRBJ2-1; CDR3aa: CASSQGLAGVGEQFF
v_gene: TRBV5-4; j_gene: TRBJ2-3; CDR3aa: CASSPGLLFLTDTQYF
v_gene: TRBV2; j_gene: TRBJ2-1; CDR3aa: CASKGAGGNYNEQFF
v_gene: TRBV28; j_gene: TRBJ2-7; CDR3aa: CASSQGSQHYEQYF
v_gene: TRBV27; j_gene: TRBJ1-1; CDR3aa: CASSTGILTTEAFF
v_gene: TRBV6-5; j_gene: TRBJ2-1; CDR3aa: CASTRASYNEQFF
v_gene: TRBV6-5; j_gene: TRBJ1-6; CDR3aa: CASSYGGSNSPLHF
v_gene: TRBV6-5; j_gene: TRBJ1-1; CDR3aa: CASSYSGGGNYEAFF
v_gene: TRBV30; j_gene: TRBJ1-5; CDR3aa: CAWSEQVVNQPQHF
v_gene: TRBV28; j_gene: TRBJ2-2; CDR3aa: CASSTTGDTGELFF
v_gene: TRBV30; j_gene: TRBJ2-2; CDR3aa: CAWSLFTGELFF
v_gene: TRBV10-1; j_gene: TRBJ1-5; CDR3aa: CASSPGGSNQPQHF
v_gene: TRBV18; j_gene: TRBJ1-1; CDR3aa: CASSPVPNTEAFF
v_gene: TRBV5-1; j_gene: TRBJ2-1; CDR3aa: CASSFQGYNEQFF
v_gene: TRBV9; j_gene: TRBJ2-7; CDR3aa: CASSVGHGSYEQYF
v_gene: TRBV5-4; j_gene: TRBJ1-1; CDR3aa: CASSFDRGYTEAFF
v_gene: TRBV5-6; j_gene: TRBJ1-5; CDR3aa: CASSRTGQPQHF
v_gene: TRBV5-1; j_gene: TRBJ2-1; CDR3aa: CASSRGTSDEQFF
v_gene: TRBV5-6; j_gene: TRBJ2-1; CDR3aa: CASSWDTANEQFF
v_gene: TRBV5-6; j_gene: TRBJ2-7; CDR3aa: CASSLGSLYEQYF
v_gene: TRBV19; j_gene: TRBJ2-5; CDR3aa: CASSQRGFQETQYF
v_gene: TRBV18; j_gene: TRBJ2-7; CDR3aa: CASSPLMPYEQYF
v_gene: TRBV27; j_gene: TRBJ2-6; CDR3aa: CASSLSYREAGANVLTF
v_gene: TRBV7-3; j_gene: TRBJ2-1; CDR3aa: CASRKGTGDEQFF
v_gene: TRBV4-1; j_gene: TRBJ1-4; CDR3aa: CASSPLPGRNEKLFF
v_gene: TRBV28; j_gene: TRBJ1-5; CDR3aa: CASSFTRQGIGNQPQHF
v_gene: TRBV5-1; j_gene: TRBJ1-3; CDR3aa: CASSLGSSGNTIYF
v_gene: TRBV1; j_gene: TRBJ1-6; CDR3aa: CTSSQDKADNSPLHF
v_gene: TRBV5-1; j_gene: TRBJ2-1; CDR3aa: CASSLGTVNEQFF
v_gene: TRBV6-6; j_gene: TRBJ2-7; CDR3aa: CASSYPTGGEQYF
v_gene: TRBV5-1; j_gene: TRBJ1-2; CDR3aa: CASSPKTGGIDYGYTF
v_gene: TRBV7-8; j_gene: TRBJ1-4; CDR3aa: CASSPRTGRTTNEKLFF
v_gene: TRBV7-8; j_gene: TRBJ2-7; CDR3aa: CASSWDISYEQYF
v_gene: TRBV27; j_gene: TRBJ1-6; CDR3aa: CASSSRGSGSNSPLHF
v_gene: TRBV5-8; j_gene: TRBJ2-5; CDR3aa: CASSQGLAGAQETQYF